Following are 8 T cell receptor beta chains from one sample sequenced in a study of tumor-infiltrating lymphocytes in primary liver carcinoma. The authors took blood RNA from unsorted whole blood and also extracted germline DNA. A constant-region primer served to make TCR beta cDNA from around 540 ng total RNA. Generation of the TCR beta libraries relied on three nested multiplex PCR rounds using slightly modified ARM-PCR. Forward primers for TRBV1-TRBV30 and a C-beta reverse primer served the first two PCR rounds, at 10 cycles each. TCRdb reprocessed the multiplex PCR reads via MiXCR and lists one record per CDR3 protein. The profile shows about 330,000 distinct CDR3 sequences, roughly 61% of them singletons. Material for sequencing was peripheral blood. These receptors originate from a man aged 40-49 years with primary liver carcinoma and hepatitis B virus infection.

About this clonotype: At one end, the junction sequence differs from germline, possibly due to a read error. This sequence joins TRBV11-2 and TRBJ2-1, with 12 bases identical to TRBD2. CDR1 is SGHAT, CDR2 FQNNGV, per germline. The CDR3 has 13 residues. The CDR3 region is CTSCLAGGDELFF. Here the CDR3 DNA reads TGTACCAGCTGCCTAGCGGGAGGGGATGAGCTGTTCTTC.

With respect to this clonotype: An end of the junction does not agree with germline; a read error may underlie this. The V gene is TRBV6-2 or TRBV6-3, the J gene TRBJ2-3; D is perhaps TRBD2 (5 bases). The CDR3 extends over 15 amino acids. The germline V gene encodes CDR1 MNHEY and CDR2 SVGEGT. The CDR3 protein is CTSSYVGVGTDTQYF. CDR3 coding DNA: TGTACCAGCAGTTACGTGGGAGTTGGCACAGATACGCAGTATTTT.

CDR3 region: CASSQDSTVGSYEQYF. For the CDR3, the DNA is TGCGCCAGCAGCCAAGATTCTACAGTGGGCTCCTACGAGCAGTACTTC. This chain links TRBV4-1 with TRBJ2-7, with D unresolved. V gave up 0 bases and J gave up 0 bases, with 12 bases separating them. There are 16 residues in the CDR3. Germline CDR1 reads MGHRA; CDR2 reads YSYEKL.

About this clonotype: A junction boundary mismatches the germline segment, possibly from a read error. The rearrangement joins TRBV29-1 to TRBJ1-2, with no clear D. Germline CDR1 reads SQVTM; CDR2 reads ANQGSEA. The CDR3 runs 13 residues. Written as DNA, the CDR3 is TGCAGCCTTCCGTACATAGGAAACTATGGCAACACCTTC. It yields the protein CSLPYIGNYGNTF.

V usage is TRBV6-1 and J usage is TRBJ2-7; D not certain. The CDR3 covers 14 residues. Trimming pared 0 bases from V and 4 bases from J, leaving 10 bases between. Germline V gene data show CDR1 as MNHNS and CDR2 as SASEGT. CDR3 nucleotides: TGTGCCAGCAGTGAAGCCCTGGACGGTTACGAGCAGTACTTC. It translates to CASSEALDGYEQYF.

This chain joins TRBV29-1 and TRBJ2-1, with TRBD2 as a possible D gene (6 bases). CDR3 length equals 20 residues. V lost 1 base and J lost 9, with 34 bases in between. CDR1 and CDR2 from the germline V gene are SQVTM and ANQGSEA. The CDR3 coding sequence is TGCAGCGTTGAAGGGGGAAGTGAACTAACGGGAGTAAGGGACCTGGGTGAGCAGTTCTTC. Translated, it gives CSVEGGSELTGVRDLGEQFF.

At least ten counts were recorded for this clonotype. This chain uses TRBV5-1 with TRBJ2-5; no definite D call. Trimming cost V 0 bases and J 1 base, with 10 bases left between them. In germline, CDR1 is SGHRS, CDR2 YFSETQ. This CDR3 has 15 residues. The CDR3 loop is CASSLVAAPQETQYF. Here the CDR3 DNA reads TGCGCCAGCAGCTTGGTCGCGGCCCCCCAAGAGACCCAGTACTTC.

The chain recombines TRBV28 with TRBJ2-7, with D possibly matching TRBD1 (6 bases). V was pared by 8 bases and J by 7 bases, with 24 bases between. CDR1 and CDR2 (germline): MDHEN, SYDVKM. The CDR3 covers 15 residues. The CDR3 coding sequence is TGTGCCAGCGCCCCCTGGACAGCAACTAACTATGAGCAGTACTTC. Translation: CASAPWTATNYEQYF.